This T cell receptor beta chain derives from a study of blood T cell repertoires in COVID-19. Study overall: Material from acute and convalescent COVID-19 was sourced from the United States, Italy and Spain.

Participants, 18 to 89 years old, spanned around 25 US areas. Donors were grouped by their self-reported clinical history. Methods used by the authors: Reference gene primer amplification yielded estimated nucleated cell counts. Some clones are missing from TCRdb's copy, which holds only in-frame ones; the method was immunoSEQ multiplex PCR. The V and J calls and clone size are taken from that table; D and trimming were inferred from the DNA. This table has about 240,000 clones, around 86% appearing once. The V gene lost 3 bases and the J gene lost 2 bases, with 13 bases spanning the gap. CDR1 is DFQATT and CDR2 is SNEGSKA in the germline V gene (reference sequence). The length of the CDR3 is 14 residues.

The specimen sequenced was PBMCs or T cells enriched from blood (not recorded which). This receptor was obtained from a woman aged 40 to 55 with acute COVID-19. V usage is TRBV20-1 and J usage is TRBJ1-2, with unresolved D. CDR3 amino acids: CSASRLLANYGYTF. CDR3 nucleotide sequence: TGCAGTGCTAGTCGACTCTTAGCAAACTATGGCTACACCTTC.